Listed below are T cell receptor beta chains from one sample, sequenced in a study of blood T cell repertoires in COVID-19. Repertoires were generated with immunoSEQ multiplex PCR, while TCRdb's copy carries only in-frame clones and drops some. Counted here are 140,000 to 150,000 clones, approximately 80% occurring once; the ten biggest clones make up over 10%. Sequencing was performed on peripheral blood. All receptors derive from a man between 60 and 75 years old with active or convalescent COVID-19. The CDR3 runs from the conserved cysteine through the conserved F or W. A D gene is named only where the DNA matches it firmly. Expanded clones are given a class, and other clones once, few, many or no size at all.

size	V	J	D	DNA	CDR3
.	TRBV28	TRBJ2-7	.	TGTGCCAGCAGTTTGGAGGGGGCAGACGAGCAGTACTTC	CASSLEGADEQYF
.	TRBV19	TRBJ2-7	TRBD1	TGTGCCAGTAGTAGGGACAGGAACTACGAGCAGTACTTC	CASSRDRNYEQYF
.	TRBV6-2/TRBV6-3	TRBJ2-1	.	TGTGCCAGCAGTTACTTGGGGCTAGACAATGAGCAGTTCTTC	CASSYLGLDNEQFF
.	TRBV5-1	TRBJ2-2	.	TGCGCCAGCAGCTTGAGAATGGGGGGCACCGGGGAGCTGTTTTTT	CASSLRMGGTGELFF
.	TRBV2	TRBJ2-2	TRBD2	TGTGCCAGCAGTGATCCCACGGGACTAGCGGGAGGGGGCACCGGGGAGCTGTTTTTT	CASSDPTGLAGGGTGELFF
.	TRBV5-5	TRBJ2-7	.	TGTGCCAGCAGCAACCTCAGGGGCCTCTCCTACGAGCAGTACTTC	CASSNLRGLSYEQYF
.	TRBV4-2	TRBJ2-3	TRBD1	TGTGCCAGCAGCCAAGGGACAGGGTGGGGGGATACGCAGTATTTT	CASSQGTGWGDTQYF
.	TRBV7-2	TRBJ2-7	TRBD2	TGTGCCAGCAGCTTTCGAGCGGGAGGCCCCTACGAGCAGTACTTC	CASSFRAGGPYEQYF
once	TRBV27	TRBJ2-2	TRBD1	TGTGCCAGCAGTTTATGGCAGACAGGGCCCCGAGCGGCCGGGGAGCTGTTTTTT	CASSLWQTGPRAAGELFF
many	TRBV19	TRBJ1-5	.	TGTGCCAGTAAATTCGGGATGGGGGGAGGAGGCAATCAGCCCCAGCATTTT	CASKFGMGGGGNQPQHF
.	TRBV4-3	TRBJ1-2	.	TGCGCCAGCAGCCAAGATCAGGGAAGGATATCAGGCTACACCTTC	CASSQDQGRISGYTF
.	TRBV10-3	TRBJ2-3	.	TGTGCCATCAGTGAGTACGGTAGCACAGATACGCAGTATTTT	CAISEYGSTDTQYF
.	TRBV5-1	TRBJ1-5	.	TGCGCCAGCAGCCCTCGGCCCGGAGGAAGCAATCAGCCCCAGCATTTT	CASSPRPGGSNQPQHF
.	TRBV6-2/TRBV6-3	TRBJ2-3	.	TGTGCCAGCAGTTACGGCGGGAGCACAGATACGCAGTATTTT	CASSYGGSTDTQYF